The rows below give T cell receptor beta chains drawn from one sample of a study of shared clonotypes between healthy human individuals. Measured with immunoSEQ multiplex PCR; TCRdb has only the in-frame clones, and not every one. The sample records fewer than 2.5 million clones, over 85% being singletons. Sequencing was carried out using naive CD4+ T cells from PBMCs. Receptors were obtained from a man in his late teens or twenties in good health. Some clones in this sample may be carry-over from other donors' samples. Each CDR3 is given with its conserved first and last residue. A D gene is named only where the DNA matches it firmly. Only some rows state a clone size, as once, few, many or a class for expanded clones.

CASREGSSDTQYF | TGCGCCAGCAGAGAGGGGAGCTCAGATACGCAGTATTTT | TRBJ2-3 | - | TRBV5-1 | -
CASSIRGGGGQPQHF | TGTGCCAGTAGTATTCGAGGGGGTGGGGGTCAGCCCCAGCATTTT | TRBJ1-5 | - | TRBV19 | -
CASSQGAGGSGANVLTF | TGCGCCAGCAGCCAAGGGGCAGGGGGCTCTGGGGCCAACGTCCTGACTTTC | TRBJ2-6 | - | TRBV4-3 | TRBD1
CAWSQRGHQPQHF | TGTGCCTGGAGTCAGAGGGGGCATCAGCCCCAGCATTTT | TRBJ1-5 | - | TRBV30 | TRBD1
CASSVGVAGGGREQYF | TGTGCCAGCAGCGTAGGGGTAGCGGGAGGGGGTAGGGAGCAGTACTTC | TRBJ2-7 | once | TRBV9 | TRBD2
CASSAFAGTDANTIYF | TGTGCCAGCAGTGCCTTCGCCGGGACAGACGCAAACACCATATATTTT | TRBJ1-3 | - | TRBV6-1 | TRBD1
CASSAPWTAYGYTF | TGTGCCAGCAGTGCCCCCTGGACAGCCTATGGCTACACCTTC | TRBJ1-2 | - | TRBV25-1 | -
CASSSQKPAGNTIYF | TGTGCCAGCAGTTCTCAGAAACCGGCGGGAAACACCATATATTTT | TRBJ1-3 | - | TRBV6-5 | -
CAWSVGTGFHQPQHF | TGTGCCTGGAGTGTAGGCACAGGGTTCCATCAGCCCCAGCATTTT | TRBJ1-5 | - | TRBV30 | -
CASSLYVPNTEAFF | TGTGCCAGCAGCTTGTATGTCCCAAACACTGAAGCTTTCTTT | TRBJ1-1 | - | TRBV5-4 | -
CASSFGTGGEQYF | TGCGCCAGCAGCTTTGGGACAGGGGGCGAGCAGTACTTC | TRBJ2-7 | - | TRBV5-1 | TRBD1
CSARVRETQYF | TGCAGTGCTAGAGTTCGGGAGACCCAGTACTTC | TRBJ2-5 | - | TRBV20-1 | -
CASSGLAGGPSTGELFF | TGTGCCAGCTCCGGGCTAGCGGGAGGGCCGAGTACCGGGGAGCTGTTTTTT | TRBJ2-2 | - | TRBV7-2 | TRBD2
CASSLSGGGYGYTF | TGCGCCAGCAGCTTATCAGGGGGCGGCTATGGCTACACCTTC | TRBJ1-2 | once | TRBV5-1 | TRBD1
CASSSPRGIGNTDTQYF | TGTGCCAGTAGTTCCCCTCGGGGCATCGGGAACACAGATACGCAGTATTTT | TRBJ2-3 | once | TRBV19 | -
CASSWGQGITEAFF | TGTGCCAGCAGCTGGGGACAGGGGATTACTGAAGCTTTCTTT | TRBJ1-1 | - | TRBV5-8 | TRBD1
CSVGGDRQRDTEAFF | TGCAGCGTGGGGGGCGACAGGCAAAGGGACACTGAAGCTTTCTTT | TRBJ1-1 | - | TRBV29-1 | -
CASSPGAGGPNNEQFF | TGCGCCAGCAGCCCGGGAGCGGGAGGGCCAAACAATGAGCAGTTCTTC | TRBJ2-1 | - | TRBV5-1 | TRBD2
CASSYPGQDLTQYF | TGTGCCAGCAGTTACCCCGGACAGGACCTAACCCAGTACTTC | TRBJ2-5 | - | TRBV6-6 | TRBD1
CASSLTGQGNEKLFF | TGCGCCAGCAGCTTGACCGGCCAGGGGAATGAAAAACTGTTTTTT | TRBJ1-4 | - | TRBV5-1 | -